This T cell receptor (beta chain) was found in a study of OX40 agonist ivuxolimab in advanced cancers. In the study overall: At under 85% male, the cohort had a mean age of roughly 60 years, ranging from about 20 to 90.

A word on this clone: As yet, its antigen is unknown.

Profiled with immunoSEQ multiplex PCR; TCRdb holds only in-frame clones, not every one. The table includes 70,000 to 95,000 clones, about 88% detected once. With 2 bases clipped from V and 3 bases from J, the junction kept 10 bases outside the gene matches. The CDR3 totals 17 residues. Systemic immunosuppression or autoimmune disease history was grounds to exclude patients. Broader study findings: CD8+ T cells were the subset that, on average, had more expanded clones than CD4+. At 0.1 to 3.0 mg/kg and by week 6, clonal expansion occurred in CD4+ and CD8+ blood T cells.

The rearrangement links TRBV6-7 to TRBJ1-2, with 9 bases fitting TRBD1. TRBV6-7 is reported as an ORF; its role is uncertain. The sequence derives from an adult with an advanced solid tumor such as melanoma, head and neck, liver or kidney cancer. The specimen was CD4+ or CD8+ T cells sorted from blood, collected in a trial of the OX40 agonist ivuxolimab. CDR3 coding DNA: TGTGCCAGCAGTTACCTACCCGGACAGGGGCTGTACTATGGCTACACCTTC. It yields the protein CASSYLPGQGLYYGYTF.